Shown below are 9 T cell receptor beta chains from a single sample sequenced in a study of shared clonotypes between healthy human individuals. Data came from immunoSEQ multiplex PCR; TCRdb stores just in-frame clones and leaves some out. The sample has some 1 million clones, 75% seen once. The sequencing input was memory CD4+ T cells sorted from blood. Subset given: CD45RA-negative fraction. Receptor source: a man between 18 and 29 years old in good health.

The chain is built from TRBV7-8 and TRBJ1-6, with a tentative D call TRBD1 (5 bases). Germline CDR1 and CDR2: SGHVS and FQNEAQ. The CDR3 is 15 amino acids. V dropped 1 base and J dropped 6 bases, with 10 bases sitting between them. CDR3 amino acids: CASSLGGTVNSPLHF. CDR3 nucleotides: TGTGCCAGCAGCTTAGGGGGCACGGTTAATTCACCCCTCCACTTT.

This clone was counted once. The J gene is TRBJ2-3, the V gene TRBV4-1; D remains ambiguous. The V end was cut by 0 bases, the J end by 2 bases, with 9 bases between. The CDR3 is 15 residues long. Germline V gene data show CDR1 as MGHRA and CDR2 as YSYEKL. CDR3 in amino acids: CASSQEYRVTDTQYF. DNA for the CDR3: TGCGCCAGCAGCCAAGAGTACCGGGTCACAGATACGCAGTATTTT.

This chain links TRBV7-9 with TRBJ1-2; 7 nucleotides agree with TRBD1. This CDR3 has 16 amino acids. The V gene end was trimmed by 5 bases and the J gene end by 4 bases; junction bases not matched to a gene: 13. Germline V CDR1 and CDR2: SEHNR, FQNEAQ (reference sequence). The CDR3 DNA is TGTGCCAGCAGCCCTGCCGGGGGAGGGGGCGTCTATGGCTACACCTTC. Translation gives CASSPAGGGGVYGYTF. The full variable domain, rest sourced from reference TRBV7-9 and TRBJ1-2, is DTGVSQNPRHKITKRGQNVTFRCDPISEHNRLYWYRQTLGQGPEFLTYFQNEAQLEKSRLLSDRFSAERPKGSFSTLEIQRTEQGDSAMYLCASSPAGGGGVYGYTFGSGTRLTVV.

This chain connects TRBV18 to TRBJ2-5; D call uncertain. Trimming removed 4 bases at V and 2 bases at J, with 5 bases between. The CDR3 is made up of 12 amino acids. Per the germline V gene, CDR1 is KGHSH and CDR2 is LQKENI. CDR3 coding DNA: TGTGCCAGCTCACGCCCGCAAGAGACCCAGTACTTC. Translated: CASSRPQETQYF.

This clone was detected a few times. V is TRBV5-4 and J is TRBJ2-5; 9 nucleotides align to TRBD2. V lost 6 bases to trimming and J lost 1 base; unmatched junction nucleotides: 4. Germline V gene sequence: CDR1 SGHNT, CDR2 YYREEE (reference sequence). The length of the CDR3 is 14 residues. The CDR3 sequence is CASTASGTQETQYF. The CDR3 nucleotides read TGTGCCAGCACCGCTAGCGGGACCCAAGAGACCCAGTACTTC.

The rearrangement joins TRBV28 to TRBJ1-1, with TRBD1 matching 10 bases. The CDR3 runs 14 residues. Unmatched junction bases numbered 5, after V lost 6 bases and J lost 4 bases. Germline V gene lookup returns CDR1 MDHEN and CDR2 SYDVKM. CDR3 DNA sequence: TGTGCCAGCAGGGGACAGGGGAAGTTCACTGAAGCTTTCTTT. It yields the protein CASRGQGKFTEAFF.

The chain couples TRBV5-4 to TRBJ1-4; D is possibly TRBD1 (5 bases). Germline loops: CDR1 SGHNT, CDR2 YYREEE (reference sequence). Trimming pared 1 base from V and 6 bases from J, leaving 10 bases between. The CDR3 runs 14 residues. The CDR3 reads CASSLFGGDEKLFF. The CDR3 bases are TGTGCCAGCAGCTTGTTCGGGGGGGATGAAAAACTGTTTTTT.

The chain couples TRBV5-5 to TRBJ2-5; D gene ambiguous. CDR1 SGHKS and CDR2 YYEKEE come from the germline V gene (reference sequence). Trimming took off 3 bases at V and 5 bases at J, with 14 bases between the two ends. The CDR3 length is 14 residues. Written as DNA, the CDR3 is TGTGCCAGCAGCTCCGGGCAGCTACAGGAGACCCAGTACTTC. Residues: CASSSGQLQETQYF.

For this clone: A much larger clone lies one base from this, so it may be a read error. The chain combines TRBV5-4 with TRBJ1-1; D unclear. Trimming removed 4 bases at V and 4 bases at J, with 8 bases between. Per germline, CDR1 SGHNT and CDR2 YYREEE (reference sequence). The CDR3 runs to 12 residues. The CDR3 protein is CASSPWGTEAFF. DNA of the CDR3: TGTGCCAGCAGCCCCTGGGGCACTGAAGCTTTCTTT.